This TCR beta chain emerged from a study of post-analysis software for immune sequencing data. Tagging with unique molecular identifiers was a feature of the TCR beta cDNA libraries. A single record per CDR3 protein comes from TCRdb applying MiXCR to the PCR reads. There are a few hundred thousand distinct CDR3 sequences in the sample; approximately 42% occur only once, and approximately 7.6% lies in the top ten. CDR1 and CDR2 (germline): MNHEY, SVGEGT. The V gene lost 6 bases and the J gene lost 2 bases, with 11 bases spanning the gap. This CDR3 comprises 13 residues. As regards this clonotype: Antigen: not known.

Broader study findings: F measure showed strong co-clustering of same-batch samples. For normalized Chao1 diversity, multiple sclerosis patients scored significantly lower than controls did. TRBV5-6, TRBV5-1 and TRBV20-1 were among several TRBV segments more frequent in patients than controls.

The clonotype originates from a girl aged 2-10 years with multiple sclerosis. The sequenced sample was blood. The chain combines TRBV6-2 or TRBV6-3 with TRBJ2-7, with D perhaps TRBD1 (6 bases). DNA for the CDR3: TGTGCCAGCAGGACAACAGGGACCTACGAGCAGTACTTC. It specifies CASRTTGTYEQYF.